One and the same sample provided the 9 T cell receptor beta chains below, sequenced in a study of spatial heterogeneity in lung cancer. Time point in this sample: blood at routine non-recurrence follow-up after resection. MiXCR was run by TCRdb on the 5' RACE reads, yielding one entry per CDR3 protein. The table lists 40,000 to 50,000 distinct CDR3 sequences, under 12% of them singletons. Sequenced here: PBMCs, sampled at follow-up. The receptors here all came from a female donor with early-stage non-small cell lung cancer.

The sample holds a few counts of this clonotype. The chain carries TRBV6-2 or TRBV6-3 and TRBJ2-5; D is ambiguous. The germline V gene encodes CDR1 MNHEY and CDR2 SVGEGT. The CDR3 contains 13 residues. The germline V and J ends were trimmed by 2 bases and 5 bases, with 9 bases remaining between them. In DNA form, the CDR3 reads TGTGCCAGCAGTTACAGACGACGGGAGACCCAGTACTTC. As protein: CASSYRRRETQYF.

The sample holds many counts of this clonotype. The rearrangement uses TRBV28 and TRBJ2-2; possible D gene TRBD2, 7 bases. The V end was cut by 10 bases, the J end by 0 bases, with 24 bases between. Germline V CDR1 and CDR2: MDHEN, SYDVKM. There are 18 residues in the CDR3. The chain's CDR3 is CATQERGARPSNTGELFF. CDR3 in DNA: TGTGCCACCCAAGAACGGGGGGCTAGGCCCTCGAACACCGGGGAGCTGTTTTTT.

This clonotype was recorded a few times. The J gene is TRBJ2-6, the V gene TRBV29-1; D ambiguous. CDR3 length: 15 amino acids. V shed 0 bases and J shed 2 bases, with 8 bases lying between them. CDR1 is SQVTM, CDR2 ANQGSEA, per germline. The CDR3 region has the DNA TGCAGCGTTGAAGAATCGGCGACTGGGGCCAACGTCCTGACTTTC. Its protein is CSVEESATGANVLTF.

This chain joins TRBV7-6 and TRBJ2-2, with 11 bases lining up with TRBD1. The ends lost 5 bases at V and 5 bases at J; junction bases unmatched: 7. CDR3 length equals 16 residues. Germline V gene lookup returns CDR1 SGHVS and CDR2 FNYEAQ. The DNA for the CDR3 is TGTGCCAGCAGCCCCACCGGGACAGGGGGTACCGGGGAGCTGTTTTTT. Translating gives CASSPTGTGGTGELFF.

This rearrangement joins TRBV7-8 to TRBJ2-1, with TRBD2 matching over 7 bases. CDR1 and CDR2 from the germline V gene are SGHVS and FQNEAQ. With V trimmed by 1 base and J by 9 bases, 12 bases remained unmatched. This CDR3 has 16 amino acids. The CDR3 nucleotides are TGTGCCAGCAGCTTAGGTAGCAAGCGGGGAGCCGTTGAGCAGTTCTTC. Its translation is CASSLGSKRGAVEQFF.

V is TRBV2 and J is TRBJ1-2; TRBD1 is a possible D gene (6 bases). Trimming pared 7 bases from V and 5 bases from J, leaving 23 bases between. The CDR3 runs 16 residues. Germline V gives CDR1 SNHLY, CDR2 FYNNEI. Here the CDR3 reads CASTKKSRDNLYGYTF. The DNA for the CDR3 is TGTGCCAGCACCAAAAAGAGCCGGGACAATCTGTATGGCTACACCTTC.

This clonotype was picked up many times. J is TRBJ2-5 and V is TRBV18, with a weak D call TRBD1 (5 bases). The CDR3 sequence is 14 residues long. V was trimmed by 3 bases and J by 4 bases, leaving 12 bases between them. The germline V gene has CDR1 KGHSH and CDR2 LQKENI. CDR3 coding DNA: TGTGCCAGCTCACCGAAAAGGGGCCGAGAGACCCAGTACTTC. It encodes CASSPKRGRETQYF.

This clonotype was seen a few times. The chain combines TRBV11-1 with TRBJ2-5, with TRBD2 matching 10 bases. CDR1 and CDR2 from the germline V gene are SGHAT and FQDESV (reference sequence). Trimming at V came to 4 bases and at J to 3 bases, leaving 8 bases not matched to a gene. This CDR3 comprises 16 residues. The chain's CDR3 is CASSSQSLAGEETQYF. The CDR3, as DNA: TGTGCCAGCAGCTCCCAGAGTCTAGCGGGGGAAGAGACCCAGTACTTC.

The chain employs TRBV2 and TRBJ1-1; 8 nucleotides align to TRBD1. Germline V gene data show CDR1 as SNHLY and CDR2 as FYNNEI. This CDR3 has 15 amino acids. Germline trimming cut 6 bases from V and 1 base from J; bases unmatched to any gene: 7. As DNA, the CDR3 is TGTGCCAGCAGATCCCGACAGGGGCGGAACACTGAAGCTTTCTTT. Translated: CASRSRQGRNTEAFF.